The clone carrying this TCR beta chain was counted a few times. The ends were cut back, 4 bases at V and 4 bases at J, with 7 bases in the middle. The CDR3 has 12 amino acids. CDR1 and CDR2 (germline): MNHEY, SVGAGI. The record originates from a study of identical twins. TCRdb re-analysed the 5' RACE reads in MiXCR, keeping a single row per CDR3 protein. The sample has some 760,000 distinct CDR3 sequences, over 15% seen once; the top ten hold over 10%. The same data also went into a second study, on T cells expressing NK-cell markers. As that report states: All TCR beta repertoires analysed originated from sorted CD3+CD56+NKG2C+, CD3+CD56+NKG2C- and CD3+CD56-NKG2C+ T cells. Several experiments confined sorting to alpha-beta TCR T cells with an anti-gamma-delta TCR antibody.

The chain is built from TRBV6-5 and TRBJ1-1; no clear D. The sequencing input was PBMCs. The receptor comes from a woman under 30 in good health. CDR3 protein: CASSSFGTEAFF. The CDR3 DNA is TGTGCCAGCAGTTCGTTCGGCACTGAAGCTTTCTTT.